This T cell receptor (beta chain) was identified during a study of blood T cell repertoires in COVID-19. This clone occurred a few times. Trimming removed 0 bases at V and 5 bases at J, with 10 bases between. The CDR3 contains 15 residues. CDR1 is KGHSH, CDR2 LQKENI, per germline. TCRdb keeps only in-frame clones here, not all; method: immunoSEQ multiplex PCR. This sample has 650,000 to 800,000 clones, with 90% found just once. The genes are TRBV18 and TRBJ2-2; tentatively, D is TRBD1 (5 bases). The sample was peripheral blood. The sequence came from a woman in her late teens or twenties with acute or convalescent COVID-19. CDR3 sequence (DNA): TGTGCCAGCTCACCACCAGGCAGGGCAACCGGGGAGCTGTTTTTT. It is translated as CASSPPGRATGELFF.